These T cell receptor beta chains were read from a single sample in a study of OX40 agonist ivuxolimab in advanced cancers. Generated by immunoSEQ multiplex PCR, the TCRdb table keeps only in-frame clones and is missing some. The sample records roughly 69,000 clones, about four fifths being singletons. Sequenced material: CD4+ or CD8+ T cells sorted from blood, taken in a trial of the OX40 agonist ivuxolimab. The receptors originated from an adult with an advanced solid tumor such as melanoma, head and neck, liver or kidney cancer. Each CDR3 is given without its conserved first and last residue. The order of the fields is V gene, CDR3 protein.

TRBV7-2 ASSLGPGPQY
TRBV7-6 ASSFRANNEKLF
TRBV28 ASSWDRDRGNQPQH
TRBV4-2 ASSQPGTVPEAF
TRBV4-3 ASSRRSGRSYNEQF
TRBV28 ASRGPGQRYSNQPQH
TRBV5-4 ASSLQGRRKETQY
TRBV28 ASGLADASTDTQY
TRBV14 ASSHYTEAF
TRBV7-3 ASSPSLISPLH
TRBV19 ASSITSRESPGNTIY
TRBV6-5 ASTTGGGLYNEQF
TRBV4-3 ASSQVHRRDSRDGYT
TRBV6-6 ASSGQGANTEAF
TRBV4-1 ASSTGPYSNQPQH
TRBV5-6 ASSSGRDRSYGYT
TRBV5-1 ASSTSGSGAF